This T cell receptor (beta chain) is from a study of CD4+ T cells in melanoma. Clones were sequenced by immunoSEQ multiplex PCR, and TCRdb holds only the in-frame ones, with some missing. The top ten clones hold roughly 16% of a sample with about 9,900 clones, roughly two thirds of them seen once. Comments on this clone: Antigen: not known.

Broader study findings: CD8+ T cell, macrophage and B cell function reportedly correlated with neoantigen-specific CD4+ T cells. Neoantigen-specific CD4+ T cells in melanoma reportedly had diverse differentiation states.

The CDR3 covers 13 residues. Trimming pared 0 bases from V and 1 base from J, leaving 3 bases between. In germline, CDR1 is LGHNA, CDR2 YNFKEQ. V usage is TRBV4-2 and J usage is TRBJ1-1; D call uncertain. This receptor was obtained from a human donor with melanoma. The sequenced sample was cells from a culture (not recorded whether cultured in vitro). The CDR3 DNA sequence: TGTGCCAGCAGCCAAGACAGGAACACTGAAGCTTTCTTT. As protein: CASSQDRNTEAFF.